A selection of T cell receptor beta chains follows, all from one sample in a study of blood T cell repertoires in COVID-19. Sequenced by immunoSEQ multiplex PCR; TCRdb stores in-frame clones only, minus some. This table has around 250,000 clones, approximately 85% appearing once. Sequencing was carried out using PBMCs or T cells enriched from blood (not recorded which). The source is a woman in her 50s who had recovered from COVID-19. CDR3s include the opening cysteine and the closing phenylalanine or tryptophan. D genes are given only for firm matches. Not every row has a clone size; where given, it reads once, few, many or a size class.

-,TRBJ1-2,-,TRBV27,TGTGCCAGCAGTTTCCAGGGCCCCTATGGCTACACCTTC,CASSFQGPYGYTF
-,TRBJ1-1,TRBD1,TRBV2,TGTGCCAGGGGGGACAGGGTAGCTTTCTTT,CARGDRVAFF
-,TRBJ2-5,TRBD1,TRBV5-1,TGCGCCAGCAGCTTGGTGGGCAGGGGGCGCGAGGAGACCCAGTACTTC,CASSLVGRGREETQYF
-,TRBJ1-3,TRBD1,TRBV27,TGTGCCAGCAGTTGGGACAGAGGAAACACCATATATTTT,CASSWDRGNTIYF
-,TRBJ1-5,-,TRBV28,TGTGCCAGCAGTTCCCCCTCGGTTTATCAGCCCCAGCATTTT,CASSSPSVYQPQHF
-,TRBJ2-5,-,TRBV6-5,TGTGCCAGCGCGGGGGCCGGGAGCCCTGCGGCCCAGTACTTC,CASAGAGSPAAQYF
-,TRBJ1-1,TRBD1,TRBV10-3,TGTGCCATCAGTGCTACAGGGGGTACTGAAGCTTTCTTT,CAISATGGTEAFF
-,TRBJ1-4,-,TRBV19,TGTGCCAGTGGCCCCCGGCGGGGTGAAAAACTGTTTTTT,CASGPRRGEKLFF
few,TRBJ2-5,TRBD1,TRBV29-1,TGCAGCGTTCGACAGGGGGCTGGGGAGACCCAGTACTTC,CSVRQGAGETQYF
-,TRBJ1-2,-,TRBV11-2,TGTGCCAGCAGCACGGGAGGGGCGAGTGGCTACACCTTC,CASSTGGASGYTF
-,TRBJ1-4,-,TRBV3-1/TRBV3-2,TGTGCCAGCAGCCAGAGAGGTGAAAAACTGTTTTTT,CASSQRGEKLFF
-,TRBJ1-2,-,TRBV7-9,TGTGCCAGCAGTCAAATGGGGGGGCATAACTATGGCTACACCTTC,CASSQMGGHNYGYTF
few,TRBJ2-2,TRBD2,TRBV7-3,TGTGCCAGCAGCCTGGGACTAGCGGCTGGCACCGGGGAGCTGTTTTTT,CASSLGLAAGTGELFF
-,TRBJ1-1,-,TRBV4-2,TGTGCCAGCAGCTTTCTGAGACAGCCTGAAGCTTTCTTT,CASSFLRQPEAFF
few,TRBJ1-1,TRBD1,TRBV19,TGTGCCAGTACCCCGCGCAGGGGGCTCGCTGAAGCTTTCTTT,CASTPRRGLAEAFF
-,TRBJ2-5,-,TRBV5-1,TGCGCCAGCAGCTTGCAGGGATACCAAGAGACCCAGTACTTC,CASSLQGYQETQYF
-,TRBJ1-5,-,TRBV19,TGTGCCACCGAGGCGGTACCCAATCAGCCCCAGCATTTT,CATEAVPNQPQHF
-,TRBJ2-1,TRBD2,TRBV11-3,TGTGCCAGCAGTTTAGCGGGAACCCACAATGAGCAGTTCTTC,CASSLAGTHNEQFF
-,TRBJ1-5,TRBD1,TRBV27,TGTGCCAGCAGTTTCCGGGACAGGGATAGCAATCAGCCCCAGCATTTT,CASSFRDRDSNQPQHF
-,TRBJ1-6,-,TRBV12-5,TGTGCTAGTGGTTCGATAGGGGTTTATAATTCACCCCTCCACTTT,CASGSIGVYNSPLHF
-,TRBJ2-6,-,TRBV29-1,TGCAGCGTTGAGGCTGCTGGGGCCAACGTCCTGACTTTC,CSVEAAGANVLTF
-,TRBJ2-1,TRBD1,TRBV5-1,TGCGCCAGCAGCTACCAAGACAGGGCCCATGAGCAGTTCTTC,CASSYQDRAHEQFF
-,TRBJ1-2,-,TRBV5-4,TGTGCCAGCAGCTTGGCGGGGGGCCCCAAATATGGCTACACCTTC,CASSLAGGPKYGYTF
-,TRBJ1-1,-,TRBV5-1,TGCGCCAGCAGTCTGGGACTTGAAGCTTTCTTT,CASSLGLEAFF
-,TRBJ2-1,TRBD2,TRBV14,TGTGCCAGCAGCCAAGATTGGTTAGCGGGAAGCAGAGGTAGTGAGCAGTTCTTC,CASSQDWLAGSRGSEQFF
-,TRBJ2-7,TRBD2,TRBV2,TGTGCCAGCGGGGGGGTAGGAACATACGAGCAGTACTTC,CASGGVGTYEQYF
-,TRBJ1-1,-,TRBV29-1,TGCAGCGTTATTGGAGGGACCGGGGCCTCTGAAGCTTTCTTT,CSVIGGTGASEAFF
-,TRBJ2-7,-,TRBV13,TGTGCCAGCAGCTTAGACGCCAGCGCGCACTACGAGCAGTACTTC,CASSLDASAHYEQYF
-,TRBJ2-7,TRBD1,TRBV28,TGTGCCAGCAGTGTCCTGGCCGGGACAGGGGGGGTCAACGAGCAGTACTTC,CASSVLAGTGGVNEQYF
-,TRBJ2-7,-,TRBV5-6,TGTGCCAGCAGCTTCGAGAACCACGAGCAGTACTTC,CASSFENHEQYF
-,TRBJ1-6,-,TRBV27,TGTGCCAGCAGTTTCGTCAATTCACCCCTCCACTTT,CASSFVNSPLHF
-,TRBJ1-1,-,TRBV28,TGTGCCAGCAGTTTAAAGGCAGGGTTAAGGGCTTTCTTT,CASSLKAGLRAFF
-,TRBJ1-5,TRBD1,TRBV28,TGTGCCAGCAGCCGGATAGGAGGGGGCAAGTATCAGCCCCAGCATTTT,CASSRIGGGKYQPQHF
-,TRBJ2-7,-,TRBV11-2,TGTGCCAGCAGCCTCGAGGGGGTTTGGCACGAGCAGTACTTC,CASSLEGVWHEQYF
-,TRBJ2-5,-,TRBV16,TGTGCCAGCAGCCATCCTCTCAGGAAGGAGACCCAGTACTTC,CASSHPLRKETQYF
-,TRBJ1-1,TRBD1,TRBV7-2,TGTGCCAGCAGCTTGGGACAGTCGTACACTGAAGCTTTCTTT,CASSLGQSYTEAFF
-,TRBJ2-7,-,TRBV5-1,TGCGCCAGCAGCTTGGGTGAGGGCCCCTCCTACGAGCAGTACTTC,CASSLGEGPSYEQYF
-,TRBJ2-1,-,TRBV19,TGTGCCAGTAGTATTGTGGGAGGAAACAATGAGCAGTTCTTC,CASSIVGGNNEQFF
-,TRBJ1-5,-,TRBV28,TGTGCCAGCAGGGTGGGAGGGGTCAATCAGCCCCAGCATTTT,CASRVGGVNQPQHF
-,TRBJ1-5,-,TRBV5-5,TGTGCCAGCAGCTTGGCGACCTCCGGAGGACAGCCCCAGCATTTT,CASSLATSGGQPQHF
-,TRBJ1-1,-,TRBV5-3,TGTGCCAGAAGCCTTGTGGGGGCTGGGGGCGAGGACACTGAAGCTTTCTTT,CARSLVGAGGEDTEAFF
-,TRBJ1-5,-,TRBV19,TGTGCCAGTAGTATGGAAGACAGTAGCAATCAGCCCCAGCATTTT,CASSMEDSSNQPQHF
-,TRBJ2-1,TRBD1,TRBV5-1,TGCGCCAGCAGCCCGGCGGGGACAGGGGTCGGTGAGCAGTTCTTC,CASSPAGTGVGEQFF
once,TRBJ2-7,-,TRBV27,TGTGCCAGCAGTTTTTATTACGAGCAGTACTTC,CASSFYYEQYF
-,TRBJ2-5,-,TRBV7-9,TGTGCCAGCAGCTTTCCAGGGCGTCAAGAGACCCAGTACTTC,CASSFPGRQETQYF
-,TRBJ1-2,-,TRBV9,TGTGCCAGCAGCGTAGCCCAGGGAATTGGGGGCTACACCTTC,CASSVAQGIGGYTF
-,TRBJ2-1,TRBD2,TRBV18,TGTGCCAGCTCACCGGGCGGCGGGAGTATTATCTATGAGCAGTTCTTC,CASSPGGGSIIYEQFF
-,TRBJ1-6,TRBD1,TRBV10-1,TGCGCCAGCAGCTTTCCCGGGACAGACAATTCACCCCTCCACTTT,CASSFPGTDNSPLHF